This is a list of T cell receptor beta chains from one sample in a study of T-cell memory formation after mild COVID-19. TCRdb reanalysed the 5' RACE reads using MiXCR and keeps one entry per CDR3 protein. The table includes 300,000 to 400,000 distinct CDR3 sequences, around 28% detected once. The sample taken for sequencing was PBMCs or a T cell subset sorted from them (not recorded which). The source is an adult woman who had mild COVID-19 (a few samples of this study predate the infection). Cell type and time point are not known. Both conserved end residues are part of each CDR3. A D gene is named only where the DNA matches it firmly. Clone size is not always given. Where it is, it says once, few, many or a class for expanded clones.

NA	TRBV12-3/TRBV12-4	TRBJ2-3	NA	TGTGCCAGCAATAAGATCGGACTGAGCACAGATACGCAGTATTTT	CASNKIGLSTDTQYF
TRBD1	TRBV18	TRBJ2-2	few	TGTGCCAGCTCACCCAGATTAGGACAGGAAGGCCCCGGGGAGCTGTTTTTT	CASSPRLGQEGPGELFF
NA	TRBV7-9	TRBJ1-4	few	TGTGCCAGCAGCTTTTCGGGGGGGGTTCCCATTTTT	CASSFSGGVPIF
TRBD1	TRBV7-9	TRBJ2-7	NA	TGTGCCAGCAGCTTAGTGCCGGGACAGGGGGTGTACGAGCAGTACTTC	CASSLVPGQGVYEQYF
NA	TRBV30	TRBJ1-6	few	TGTGCCTGGAGTGTACCGGGGAATTCACCCCTCCACTTT	CAWSVPGNSPLHF
TRBD1	TRBV6-1	TRBJ1-5	few	TGTGCCAGCAGTGCCCGGGACAGTAGCAATCAGCCCCAGCATTTT	CASSARDSSNQPQHF
NA	TRBV5-1	TRBJ2-1	few	TGCGCCAGCAGCGGGCAGGGAATGCTAAATGAGCAGTTCTTC	CASSGQGMLNEQFF
TRBD1	TRBV7-8	TRBJ1-1	few	TGTGCCAGCAGCACGGACAGGCGGGGGACTGAAGCTTTCTTT	CASSTDRRGTEAFF
NA	TRBV24-1	TRBJ2-7	NA	TGTGCCACCAGTGATTTGCACGAGCAGTACTTC	CATSDLHEQYF
NA	TRBV27	TRBJ2-7	few	TGTGCCAGCAAAAATTGGAGGGGCCCTAATATCTACGAGCAGTACTTC	CASKNWRGPNIYEQYF
TRBD2	TRBV6-5	TRBJ2-5	few	TGTGCCAGCAGTTCTAGCGGAGAGCAAGAGACCCAGTACTTC	CASSSSGEQETQYF
NA	TRBV7-8	TRBJ2-3	few	TGTGCCAGCAGCTTCCAAACGGGGTACACAGATACGCAGTATTTT	CASSFQTGYTDTQYF
NA	TRBV5-1	TRBJ2-2	many	TGCGCCAGCAGCCGCATGAACCCGAACACCGGGGAGCTGTTTTTT	CASSRMNPNTGELFF
NA	TRBV6-2/TRBV6-3	TRBJ2-3	few	TGTGCCAGCAGTTACCTTTTGACTAGCACAGATACGCAGTATTTT	CASSYLLTSTDTQYF
NA	TRBV3-1	TRBJ1-5	NA	TGTGCCAGCAGCCCACAAGCGGGGGGTTACAATCAGCCCCAGCATTTT	CASSPQAGGYNQPQHF
NA	TRBV12-3/TRBV12-4	TRBJ1-6	few	TGTGCCAGCAGTTTAACGGCAGGCGGGCCACCCCTCCACTTT	CASSLTAGGPPLHF
NA	TRBV15	TRBJ2-1	few	TGTGCCACCAGCAGAGGGGTTAGCGGATTCTACAATGAGCAGTTCTTC	CATSRGVSGFYNEQFF
TRBD2	TRBV30	TRBJ2-1	NA	TGTGCCTGGAGGGGACTAGCGGGAGGGCCTTTCCCCCACAATGAGCAGTTCTTC	CAWRGLAGGPFPHNEQFF
TRBD1	TRBV7-9	TRBJ1-2	NA	TGTGCCAGCAGCCCTCCGGACAGGGGGCTCGATGGCTACACCTTC	CASSPPDRGLDGYTF
NA	TRBV28	TRBJ2-3	few	TGTGCCAGCAAGGAATCCCTCATCGGCGCAGATACGCAGTATTTT	CASKESLIGADTQYF
NA	TRBV4-3	TRBJ2-5	few	TGCGCCAGCAGCCCCCAGCCCGCCTCGGAGACCCAGTACTTC	CASSPQPASETQYF
NA	TRBV29-1	TRBJ1-5	few	TGCAGCGTTGAAGACGGGAATCAGCCCCAGCATTTT	CSVEDGNQPQHF
TRBD2	TRBV6-2/TRBV6-3	TRBJ2-2	few	TGTGCCAGCAGTCGGACTAGCAGGGTCACCGGGGAGCTGTTTTTT	CASSRTSRVTGELFF
TRBD2	TRBV5-1	TRBJ2-3	NA	TGCGCCAGCAGCCCCTTGGGGGGCGGGGGGGCAACAGATACGCAGTATTTT	CASSPLGGGGATDTQYF
NA	TRBV3-1	TRBJ2-7	many	TGTGCCAGCAGCAACTCCTACGAGCAGTACTTC	CASSNSYEQYF
NA	TRBV20-1	TRBJ1-1	NA	TGCAGTGCTAGAGCACATTTCGTCCCAGGGGAGGTAATGAACACTGAAGCTTTCTTT	CSARAHFVPGEVMNTEAFF
TRBD2	TRBV5-1	TRBJ2-1	NA	TGCGCCAGCAGCAAGGGGACTAGCGGGGGGTACAATGAGCAGTTCTTC	CASSKGTSGGYNEQFF
TRBD1	TRBV6-5	TRBJ1-5	NA	TGTGCCAGCACCCCTGGACAGGGGTCGACCAAGCCCCAGCATTTT	CASTPGQGSTKPQHF
TRBD2	TRBV7-6	TRBJ2-5	NA	TGTGCCAGCAGCTCGATAGCGGGGGCCGTTGAGTCCCAGTACTTC	CASSSIAGAVESQYF
NA	TRBV4-3	TRBJ2-1	NA	TGCGCCAGCAGCCAAGACACCAGGTCCTACAATGAGCAGTTCTTC	CASSQDTRSYNEQFF
NA	TRBV7-6	TRBJ2-2	few	TGTGCCGGCCGTCGGAACACGAACACCGGGGAGCTGTTTTTT	CAGRRNTNTGELFF
NA	TRBV12-3/TRBV12-4	TRBJ1-2	few	TGTGCCAGCACCACCACAGGGAGTGGCTACACCTTC	CASTTTGSGYTF
TRBD2	TRBV28	TRBJ2-3	few	TGTGCCAGCGCGGGGGGGCCGTCGGACACGCAGTATTTT	CASAGGPSDTQYF
NA	TRBV7-6	TRBJ2-1	once	TGTGCCAGCACCCAGTCAGTGGGACACAATGAGCAGTTCTTC	CASTQSVGHNEQFF
TRBD1	TRBV18	TRBJ1-2	NA	TGTGCCAGCTCACCAAAGGGACAGGACTATGGCTACACCTTC	CASSPKGQDYGYTF
TRBD2	TRBV18	TRBJ2-1	NA	TGTGCCAGCTCACCACCCCTAGCGGGGGGCCCAAATGAGCAGTTCTTC	CASSPPLAGGPNEQFF
NA	TRBV24-1	TRBJ1-2	NA	TGTGCCACCAGTGATTCTCTGGGGCGCGGCTACACCTTC	CATSDSLGRGYTF
NA	TRBV4-1	TRBJ2-2	NA	TGCGCCAGCAGCCGAATTGGGAACACCGGGGAGCTGTTTTTT	CASSRIGNTGELFF
NA	TRBV12-5	TRBJ2-2	few	TGTGCTAGTGGTTTGTCCACCGGGGAGCTGTTTTTT	CASGLSTGELFF
NA	TRBV10-3	TRBJ1-2	NA	TGTGCCATCAGTGAGTCCGTCTTGGTGCGGGGCTACACCTTC	CAISESVLVRGYTF
NA	TRBV4-1	TRBJ1-2	NA	TGCGCCAGCAGCCAAGATAGCCTAGACAGTGTGGTTTATGGCTACACCTTC	CASSQDSLDSVVYGYTF
NA	TRBV14	TRBJ2-7	once	TGTGCCAGCAGCCAAGTCGAGTTAGGGCTCTACGAGCAGTACTTC	CASSQVELGLYEQYF
TRBD1	TRBV4-3	TRBJ2-4	few	TGCGCCAGCAGCCTGACAGGGGCCTCAAACATTCAGTACTTC	CASSLTGASNIQYF
TRBD2	TRBV5-1	TRBJ2-3	few	TGCGCCAGCCACCATGGGCGGGGGAACACAGATACGCAGTATTTT	CASHHGRGNTDTQYF
NA	TRBV19	TRBJ1-4	once	TGTGCCAGTAGGAAGGGAGTTATTGATGAAAAACTGTTTTTT	CASRKGVIDEKLFF
NA	TRBV7-9	TRBJ2-1	NA	TGTGCCAGCAGCTTAAACCCCCGGGCCTACAAGTGGGATGAGCAGTTCTTC	CASSLNPRAYKWDEQFF
NA	TRBV18	TRBJ1-5	NA	TGTGCCAGCTCACCGAGTAGCTCGGGGAACCAGCCCCAGCATTTT	CASSPSSSGNQPQHF
TRBD1	TRBV5-5	TRBJ2-5	NA	TGTGCCAGCACCCTCCAGGGGGACAGAGGGAAAGAGACCCAGTACTTC	CASTLQGDRGKETQYF
NA	TRBV7-9	TRBJ1-3	few	TGTGCCAGCAGCCGCCCGGACAGTAGCTCTGGAAACACCATATATTTT	CASSRPDSSSGNTIYF
TRBD2	TRBV20-1	TRBJ2-1	many	TGCAGTGTCGCTGGGACTAGCGGGGTGTCAGGGCAGTTCTTC	CSVAGTSGVSGQFF
NA	TRBV20-1	TRBJ2-4	few	TGCAGTGCTTTTCGGGGCAAAAACATTCAGTACTTC	CSAFRGKNIQYF
TRBD2	TRBV5-1	TRBJ2-1	NA	TGCGCCAGCAGCTCGGGACTAGCGCGTAATGAGCAGTTCTTC	CASSSGLARNEQFF
NA	TRBV6-2/TRBV6-3	TRBJ2-7	few	TGTGCCAGCAGTGAGGGGATGGGTGAGCAGTACTTC	CASSEGMGEQYF
NA	TRBV9	TRBJ2-1	NA	TGTGCCAGCAGCGTAGGGGGAATGCTGGAGCAGTTCTTC	CASSVGGMLEQFF
NA	TRBV12-3/TRBV12-4	TRBJ2-6	many	TGTGCCAGCAGTTTAGCGGGCAGCTCTGGGGCCAACGTCCTGACTTTC	CASSLAGSSGANVLTF
TRBD2	TRBV10-3	TRBJ2-3	NA	TGTGCCATCAGTGAGAGGCTAGCGGGGGGCACAGATACGCAGTATTTT	CAISERLAGGTDTQYF
TRBD2	TRBV7-2	TRBJ2-1	NA	TGTGCCAGCACCCTGCCGGGCGGGAGCTCCTACAATGAGCAGTTCTTC	CASTLPGGSSYNEQFF
TRBD1	TRBV5-1	TRBJ1-1	few	TGCGCCAGCAGCCTCGCGGGACAGGGGAACACTGAAGCTTTCTTT	CASSLAGQGNTEAFF
NA	TRBV7-2	TRBJ1-4	NA	TGTGCCAGCAGCCTCACGTTTGAAAAACTGTTTTTT	CASSLTFEKLFF
NA	TRBV7-2	TRBJ2-7	NA	TGTGCCAGCAGGTCCCAGGGGGGTGGAACCTACGAGCAGTACTTC	CASRSQGGGTYEQYF